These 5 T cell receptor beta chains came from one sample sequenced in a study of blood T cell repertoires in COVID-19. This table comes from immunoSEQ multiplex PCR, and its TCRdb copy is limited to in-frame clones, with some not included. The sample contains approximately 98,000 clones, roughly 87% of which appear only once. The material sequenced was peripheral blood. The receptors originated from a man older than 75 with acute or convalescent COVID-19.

In DNA, the CDR3 is TGTGCCAGCAGCTTGGCGGGGGCGAACGAGCAGTACTTC. Encoded protein: CASSLAGANEQYF. This chain connects TRBV11-2 to TRBJ2-7; D might be TRBD2 (7 bases). The germline V gene has CDR1 SGHAT and CDR2 FQNNGV. Trimming stripped 3 bases from V and 5 bases from J, with 11 bases between. This CDR3 comprises 13 residues.

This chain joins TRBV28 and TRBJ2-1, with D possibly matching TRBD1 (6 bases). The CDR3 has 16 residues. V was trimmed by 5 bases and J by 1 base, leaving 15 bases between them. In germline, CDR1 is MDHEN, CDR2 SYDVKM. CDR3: CASSPGQPGSYNEQFF. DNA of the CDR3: TGTGCCAGCAGTCCCGGACAGCCTGGGTCCTACAATGAGCAGTTCTTC.

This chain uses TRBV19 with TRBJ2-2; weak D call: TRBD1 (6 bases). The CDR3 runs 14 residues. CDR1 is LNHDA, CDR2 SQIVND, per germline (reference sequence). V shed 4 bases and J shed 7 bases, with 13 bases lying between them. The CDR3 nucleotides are TGTGCCAGTAGTACCTCAGGGGCGGGCGGGGAGCTGTTTTTT. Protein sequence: CASSTSGAGGELFF.

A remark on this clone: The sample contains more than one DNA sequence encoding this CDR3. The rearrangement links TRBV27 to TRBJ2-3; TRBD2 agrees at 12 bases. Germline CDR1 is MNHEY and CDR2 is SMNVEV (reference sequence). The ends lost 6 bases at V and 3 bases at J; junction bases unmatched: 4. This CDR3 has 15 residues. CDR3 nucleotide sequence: TGTGCCAGCAGACCCCTAGCGGGGGGGACAGATACGCAGTATTTT. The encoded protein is CASRPLAGGTDTQYF.

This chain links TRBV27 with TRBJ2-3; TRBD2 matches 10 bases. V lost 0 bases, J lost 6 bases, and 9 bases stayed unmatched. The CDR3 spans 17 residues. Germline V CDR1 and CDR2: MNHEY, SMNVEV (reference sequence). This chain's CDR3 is CASSLSPSGGGRDTQYF. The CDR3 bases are TGTGCCAGCAGTTTATCTCCTAGCGGGGGAGGAAGGGATACGCAGTATTTT.